The clone carrying this T cell receptor beta chain was seen a handful of times. Its target is not known. Per the germline V gene, CDR1 is DFQATT and CDR2 is SNEGSKA (reference sequence). The CDR3 covers 14 residues. The ends lost 1 base at V and 4 bases at J; junction bases unmatched: 6. The data were taken from a study of T cells in Graves' hyperthyroidism and ophthalmopathy. Amplification of TCR beta CDR3 regions was performed using RNA transcripts as template. Using the HTBI primer set, a first-round RT-PCR was run on the TCR CDR3. Using its own MiXCR run on the multiplex PCR reads, TCRdb lists one record per CDR3 protein. The sample includes around 490,000 distinct CDR3 sequences, 20% seen only once; the top ten take around 50%. Study conclusions and caveats: Most thyroid clonotypes that were expanded above 0.001 also turned up in blood.

This rearrangement joins TRBV20-1 to TRBJ2-5; 7 bases line up with TRBD1. The sample comprised blood. This clonotype was sampled from a man in his forties with Graves' ophthalmopathy. DNA for the CDR3: TGCAGTGCTAGAGGTCTAGGGGGCAGAGAGACCCAGTACTTC. This codes for CSARGLGGRETQYF.